This T cell receptor beta chain was obtained from a study of shared clonotypes between healthy human individuals. Background on the study: There were three CD4 naive, three CD4 memory, two CD8 naive and one CD8 memory plates per donor.

Sequencing used immunoSEQ multiplex PCR; TCRdb keeps in-frame clones, though not all of them. The sample has 2 million to 2.5 million clones; just under 95% are singletons. Regarding the study as a whole: Relative to their counterparts shared across all four donors, non-shared clonotypes exhibited diminished generation probabilities.

Donors, without exception, were Caucasian adults residing in Nashville, Tennessee. With respect to this clone: Its antigen is undetermined.

Losses at the gene ends were 6 bases for V and 4 bases for J; bases not matched to a gene: 12. CDR3 length: 16 amino acids. The germline gives CDR1 SNHLY, CDR2 FYNNEI. The chain recombines TRBV2 with TRBJ1-3; 7 bases line up with TRBD1. The receptor comes from a man aged 18 to 30 in good health. Some clones in this sample may be carry-over from other donors' samples. Sequenced material: naive CD4+ T cells from PBMCs. Indicated subset: CD45RA+ positively selected. CDR3 in amino acids: CASSAQGPALGNTIYF. The CDR3, as DNA: TGTGCCAGCAGCGCACAGGGGCCGGCCTTGGGAAACACCATATATTTT.